The entry that follows covers one T cell receptor beta chain sequence. The V gene lost 3 bases and the J gene lost 4 bases, with 16 bases spanning the gap. Germline V lookup: CDR1 SGDLS, CDR2 YYNGEE. CDR3 length equals 16 residues. This sample is drawn from a study of blood T cell repertoires in COVID-19. The overall study: Donors in the United States, Italy and Spain gave samples during acute or convalescent COVID-19. Nucleic acid was either cDNA or gDNA, and it came from T cells, B-cell-depleted T cells, or PBMCs.

The authors' processing: Reference gene primer amplification in the assay estimated nucleated cell counts. The data were produced by immunoSEQ multiplex PCR, yet TCRdb's version contains in-frame clones alone and is incomplete. The DNA gave D and trimming, while V, J and clone size come from that table. The repertoire consists of approximately 170,000 clones, with less than 90% occurring once and the leading ten covering 4%. The sample consisted of peripheral blood. This chain links TRBV9 with TRBJ2-2, with D perhaps TRBD2 (6 bases). This clonotype was sampled from a woman aged 70-85 years with acute or convalescent COVID-19. The CDR3, as DNA: TGTGCCAGCAGCGATTTGGGGGGAGCGAGCACCGGGGAGCTGTTTTTT. Amino acid sequence: CASSDLGGASTGELFF.